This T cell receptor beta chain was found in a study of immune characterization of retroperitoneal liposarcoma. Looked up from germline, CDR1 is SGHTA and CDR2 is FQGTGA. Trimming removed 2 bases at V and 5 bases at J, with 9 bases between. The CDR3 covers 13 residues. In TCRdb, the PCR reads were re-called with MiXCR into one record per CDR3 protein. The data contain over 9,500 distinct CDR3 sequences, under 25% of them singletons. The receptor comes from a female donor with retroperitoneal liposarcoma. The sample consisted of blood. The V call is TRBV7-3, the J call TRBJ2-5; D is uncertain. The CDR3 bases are TGTGCCAGCAGCTTAGTCCCCTTTGAGACCCAGTACTTC. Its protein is CASSLVPFETQYF.